This is a list of T cell receptor beta chains from one sample in a study of shared clonotypes between healthy human individuals. The method was immunoSEQ multiplex PCR; TCRdb's version includes in-frame clones alone and lacks a portion of them. The sample includes more than 900,000 clones, around 82% of them seen just once. Input material: memory CD4+ T cells from PBMCs. These receptors came from a man between 18 and 29 years old in good health. Some clones in this sample may be carry-over from other donors' samples. The CDR3 runs from the conserved cysteine through the conserved F or W. D genes are given only for firm matches. Size tells how often a clone was seen (once, few, many) or the class of an expanded clone, and some rows leave it out.

abundance | d_gene | j_gene | v_gene | CDR3aa | CDR3nt
. | . | TRBJ1-1 | TRBV28 | CATLLKNTEAFF | TGTGCCACCTTACTCAAGAACACTGAAGCTTTCTTT
once | . | TRBJ1-2 | TRBV5-1 | CASSLGLPYGYTF | TGCGCCAGCAGCTTGGGGCTACCCTATGGCTACACCTTC
. | TRBD1 | TRBJ1-5 | TRBV28 | CASSFTTGWQPQHF | TGTGCCAGCAGTTTCACGACAGGGTGGCAGCCCCAGCATTTT
. | . | TRBJ2-1 | TRBV5-4 | CASSLDANNEQFF | TGTGCCAGCAGCTTGGACGCTAACAATGAGCAGTTCTTC
many | . | TRBJ1-1 | TRBV7-9 | CASRQGPEAFF | TGTGCCAGCAGACAAGGTCCTGAAGCTTTCTTT
. | . | TRBJ2-2 | TRBV7-2 | CASSPLVYTGELFF | TGTGCCAGCAGCCCTCTCGTGTACACCGGGGAGCTGTTTTTT
once | . | TRBJ1-1 | TRBV5-1 | CASSLGPREPDTEAFF | TGCGCCAGCAGCTTGGGCCCCAGGGAGCCGGACACTGAAGCTTTCTTT
few | . | TRBJ2-1 | TRBV7-8 | CASSPPRENEQFF | TGTGCCAGCAGCCCCCCCAGGGAAAATGAGCAGTTCTTC
. | . | TRBJ1-1 | TRBV6-6 | CATRWGRDTEAFF | TGTGCCACCAGGTGGGGTCGGGACACTGAAGCTTTCTTT
. | . | TRBJ1-4 | TRBV29-1 | CSVVGQGGQKLFF | TGCAGCGTTGTAGGGCAGGGTGGTCAAAAACTGTTTTTT
. | . | TRBJ1-1 | TRBV30 | CAWSVRGTEAFF | TGTGCCTGGAGTGTACGGGGCACTGAAGCTTTCTTT
many | . | TRBJ2-2 | TRBV5-6 | CASSLAAANTGELFF | TGTGCCAGCAGCTTGGCGGCGGCGAACACCGGGGAGCTGTTTTTT
. | TRBD1 | TRBJ2-7 | TRBV28 | CATAGRQGSSYEQYF | TGTGCCACCGCCGGGAGACAGGGGAGCTCCTACGAGCAGTACTTC
many | . | TRBJ2-7 | TRBV28 | CASRIGGGSAYEQYF | TGTGCCAGCAGAATAGGAGGGGGGTCGGCCTACGAGCAGTACTTC
. | . | TRBJ2-2 | TRBV10-3 | CAISELGGTGELFF | TGTGCCATCAGTGAGTTGGGGGGCACCGGGGAGCTGTTTTTT
. | . | TRBJ2-7 | TRBV7-2 | CASSGPVGEFTYEQYF | TGTGCCAGCAGCGGGCCGGTGGGGGAGTTTACCTACGAGCAGTACTTC
. | TRBD1 | TRBJ1-4 | TRBV5-1 | CASSLGQGAPNEKLFF | TGCGCCAGCAGCCTGGGACAGGGGGCACCTAATGAAAAACTGTTTTTT
few | . | TRBJ2-3 | TRBV5-6 | CASSSQGGDTQYF | TGTGCCAGCAGCTCACAGGGAGGAGATACGCAGTATTTT
. | TRBD1 | TRBJ1-3 | TRBV6-6 | CASSYAGQRGNTIYF | TGTGCCAGCAGTTACGCGGGACAGAGAGGAAACACCATATATTTT
. | . | TRBJ1-5 | TRBV28 | CASSLVQQPQHF | TGTGCCAGCAGTTTAGTACAACAGCCCCAGCATTTT
. | . | TRBJ1-1 | TRBV18 | CASSSAGLNTEAFF | TGTGCCAGCTCATCGGCAGGGCTGAACACTGAAGCTTTCTTT
many | . | TRBJ1-2 | TRBV5-1 | CASSVGQLDGGYTF | TGCGCCAGCAGCGTAGGACAACTCGATGGGGGCTACACCTTC
. | . | TRBJ2-1 | TRBV21-1 | CASSTITSARCNEQFF | TGTGCCAGCAGCACTATTACTAGCGCCCGTTGCAATGAGCAGTTCTTC
. | . | TRBJ2-2 | TRBV5-1 | CASSLGPQPGNTGELFF | TGCGCCAGCTCCTTGGGTCCCCAGCCAGGGAACACCGGGGAGCTGTTTTTT
. | TRBD2 | TRBJ2-7 | TRBV5-4 | CASSLAAGGLYEQYF | TGTGCCAGCAGCCTAGCTGCGGGAGGCTTGTACGAGCAGTACTTC
. | TRBD1 | TRBJ2-7 | TRBV28 | CASSQSGTVNEQYF | TGTGCCAGCAGCCAATCCGGGACAGTCAACGAGCAGTACTTC
. | TRBD1 | TRBJ1-2 | TRBV29-1 | CSVSQGANYGYTF | TGCAGCGTTTCGCAGGGGGCTAACTATGGCTACACCTTC
. | . | TRBJ1-5 | TRBV30 | CAWSVPGTGNQPQHF | TGTGCCTGGAGTGTACCTGGCACCGGCAATCAGCCCCAGCATTTT
. | TRBD2 | TRBJ2-3 | TRBV6-5 | CASSSPSGRASGTQYF | TGTGCCAGCAGTTCCCCTAGCGGGAGGGCCTCGGGTACGCAGTATTTT
. | TRBD2 | TRBJ2-5 | TRBV7-6 | CASSRLAGFGETQYF | TGTGCCAGCAGCCGACTAGCGGGGTTTGGGGAGACCCAGTACTTC
. | . | TRBJ2-3 | TRBV7-2 | CASSLSAGSDTQYF | TGTGCCAGCAGCTTATCAGCGGGTTCAGATACGCAGTATTTT
. | . | TRBJ2-5 | TRBV28 | CASSAGTSQETQYF | TGTGCCAGCAGCGCCGGGACATCCCAAGAGACCCAGTACTTC
once | . | TRBJ2-1 | TRBV2 | CASSELGYNEQFF | TGTGCCAGCAGTGAACTTGGTTACAATGAGCAGTTCTTC
once | . | TRBJ1-5 | TRBV27 | CASSLFRVEQPQHF | TGTGCCAGCAGTTTATTTAGGGTAGAACAGCCCCAGCATTTT
. | TRBD1 | TRBJ1-2 | TRBV7-2 | CASSQGQGSLGLGYTF | TGTGCCAGCAGCCAAGGACAGGGTTCATTGGGATTAGGCTACACCTTC
. | . | TRBJ1-3 | TRBV19 | CASREDLDSGNTIYF | TGTGCCAGTAGGGAGGATCTGGACAGTGGAAACACCATATATTTT
few | . | TRBJ2-3 | TRBV5-1 | CASSPGRHHGLRGQTDTQYF | TGCGCCAGCAGCCCGGGCCGCCACCACGGCCTGCGGGGCCAGACAGATACGCAGTATTTT
few | . | TRBJ2-1 | TRBV28 | CASSLFGGGGGYNEQFF | TGTGCCAGCAGTTTATTTGGTGGGGGCGGGGGCTACAATGAGCAGTTCTTC
. | . | TRBJ2-7 | TRBV2 | CASSPQGSPYEQYF | TGTGCCAGCAGTCCACAGGGTTCTCCCTACGAGCAGTACTTC
. | TRBD1 | TRBJ2-7 | TRBV15 | CATSRDLRNRGNEQYF | TGTGCCACCAGCAGAGATTTGCGGAACAGGGGAAACGAGCAGTACTTC
. | . | TRBJ2-7 | TRBV13 | CASSSYWGGRFHEQYF | TGTGCCAGCAGCTCGTATTGGGGGGGGCGCTTCCACGAGCAGTACTTC